This T cell receptor beta chain appears in the sequencing data of a study of T cell changes during pregnancy in multiple sclerosis. The CDR3 runs to 15 residues. V was clipped by 0 bases and J by 7 bases; unmatched bases: 7. Germline V gene sequence: CDR1 MNHEY, CDR2 SMNVEV (reference sequence). Sequenced by immunoSEQ multiplex PCR; TCRdb stores in-frame clones only, minus some. The repertoire holds 40,000 or so clones, 85% to 90% seen once, with about 7% in the top ten. The source was CD8+ T cells from peripheral blood mononuclear cells, collected in the third trimester of pregnancy. This clonotype was obtained from a female donor with multiple sclerosis, enrolled in a pregnancy study. V is TRBV27 and J is TRBJ1-2, with 8 bases matching TRBD1. CDR3 in amino acids: CASSLSTGAASGYTF. The DNA of the CDR3 is TGTGCCAGCAGTTTATCGACAGGGGCTGCAAGTGGCTACACCTTC.